Here is one T cell receptor beta chain with its context. As yet, its antigen is unknown. The data originate from a study of vaccination and CD4 T cells after COVID-19. Indicated treatment: roughly ten-day PBMC culture with coronavirus spike peptide pools or control peptides (ViraFEST assay). With fresh IL-2 medium, half the medium was replaced on days 3 and 7. The CDR3 length is 15 residues. Per germline, CDR1 SEHNR and CDR2 FQNEAQ (reference sequence). V gave up 4 bases and J gave up 5 bases; unmatched junction bases: 7. Cultured CD4+ T cell DNA was sequenced using the Oncomine TCR Beta short-read assay. In TCRdb, the PCR reads were re-called with MiXCR into one record per CDR3 protein. The repertoire includes roughly 3,100 distinct CDR3 sequences, about 84% of them detected once, and about 42% sits in the top ten.

The chain employs TRBV7-9 and TRBJ1-1; the match to TRBD1 covers 10 bases. The specimen sequenced was CD4+ T cells from blood, cultured in vitro. This clonotype originated in a human donor who had recovered from COVID-19. CDR3 region: CASSWGTGEGTEAFF. CDR3 nucleotide sequence: TGTGCCAGCAGCTGGGGGACAGGGGAAGGGACTGAAGCTTTCTTT.